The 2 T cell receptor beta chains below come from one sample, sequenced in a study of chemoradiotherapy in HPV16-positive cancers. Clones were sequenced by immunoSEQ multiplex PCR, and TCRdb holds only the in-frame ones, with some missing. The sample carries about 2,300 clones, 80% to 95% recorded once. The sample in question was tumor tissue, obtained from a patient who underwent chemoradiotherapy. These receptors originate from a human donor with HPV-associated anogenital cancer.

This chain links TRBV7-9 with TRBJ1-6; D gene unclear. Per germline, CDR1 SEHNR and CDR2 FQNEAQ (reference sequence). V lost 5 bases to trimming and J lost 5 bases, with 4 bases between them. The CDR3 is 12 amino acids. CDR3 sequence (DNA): TGTGCCAGCAGCGTAGATAATTCACCCCTCCACTTT. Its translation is CASSVDNSPLHF.

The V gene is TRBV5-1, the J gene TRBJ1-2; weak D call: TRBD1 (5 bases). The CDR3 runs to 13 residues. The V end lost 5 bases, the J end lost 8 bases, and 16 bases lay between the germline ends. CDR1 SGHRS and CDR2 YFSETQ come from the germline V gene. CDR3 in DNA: TGCGCCAGCAGGCCAAGGGGCCCTTGGGGCTACACCTTC. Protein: CASRPRGPWGYTF.